This TCR beta chain was obtained from a study of shared clonotypes between healthy human individuals. V dropped 5 bases and J dropped 3 bases, with 8 bases sitting between them. The CDR3 spans 12 residues. Germline V gene data show CDR1 as SEHNR and CDR2 as FQNEAQ (reference sequence). Naive CD8 populations comprised CD45RO-negative cells positively selected for CCR7, excluding terminally differentiated effector memory CD45RA+ cells. Method: immunoSEQ multiplex PCR; TCRdb's copy keeps in-frame clones and lacks some. The sample lists roughly 2.1 million clones, approximately 94% occurring once. With regard to this clone: Distinct nucleotide sequences in the sample also encode this CDR3.

This receptor was taken from a man aged 18-30 years in good health. Some clones in this sample may be carry-over from other donors' samples. J is TRBJ2-7 and V is TRBV7-9; unclear D gene. The sample taken for sequencing was naive CD8+ T cells from PBMCs. The CDR3 spells CASSRTSYEQYF. In DNA form, the CDR3 reads TGTGCCAGCAGCCGAACCAGCTACGAGCAGTACTTC.